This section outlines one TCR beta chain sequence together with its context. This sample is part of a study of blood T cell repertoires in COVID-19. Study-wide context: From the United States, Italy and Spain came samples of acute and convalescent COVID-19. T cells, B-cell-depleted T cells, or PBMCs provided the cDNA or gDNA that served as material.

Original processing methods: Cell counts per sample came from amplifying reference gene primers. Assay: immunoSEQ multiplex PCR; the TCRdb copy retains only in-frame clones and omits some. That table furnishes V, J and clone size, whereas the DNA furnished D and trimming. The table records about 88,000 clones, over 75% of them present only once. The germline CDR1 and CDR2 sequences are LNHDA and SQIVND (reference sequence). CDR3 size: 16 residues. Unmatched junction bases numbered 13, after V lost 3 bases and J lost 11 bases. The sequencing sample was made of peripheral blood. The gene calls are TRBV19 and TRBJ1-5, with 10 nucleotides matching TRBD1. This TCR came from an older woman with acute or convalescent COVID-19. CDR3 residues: CASSIWGQGSNRAQHF. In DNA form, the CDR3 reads TGTGCCAGTAGTATTTGGGGACAGGGGTCCAACAGGGCCCAGCATTTT.